What follows is one T cell receptor (beta chain) and its context. Data came from immunoSEQ multiplex PCR; TCRdb stores just in-frame clones and leaves some out. The sample holds about 130,000 clones, more than 70% seen once. This specimen comes from a study of blood T cell repertoires in COVID-19. Overall study context: Collection of acute and convalescent COVID-19 samples took place in the United States, Italy and Spain. Nucleic acid was either cDNA or gDNA, and it came from T cells, B-cell-depleted T cells, or PBMCs.

Germline V lookup: CDR1 LNHDA, CDR2 SQIVND (reference sequence). This CDR3 contains 15 residues. Trimming took 3 bases from V and 3 from J, leaving 11 bases between them. Seattle patients were enrolled while actively infected and followed longitudinally. Material: peripheral blood. The clonotype comes from a woman older than 75 with COVID-19, enrolled during active disease. V is TRBV19 and J is TRBJ2-2; weak D call: TRBD2 (5 bases). CDR3 amino acids: CASSIEGWDTGELFF. In DNA, the CDR3 is TGTGCCAGTAGTATCGAGGGTTGGGACACCGGGGAGCTGTTTTTT.